The 10 T cell receptor beta chains below come from one sample, sequenced in a study of human T cells and chemical hapten exposure. Stated time point: patch test 1, 2 weeks after DPC sensitization. The treatment: therapeutic diphenylcyclopropenone sensitization with weekly scalp DPC. TCRdb used MiXCR to reprocess the RACE reads, holding one entry per CDR3 protein. The table has approximately 71,000 distinct CDR3 sequences, 9.8% seen once. Sequencing used whole blood, obtained in connection with sensitization to the hapten diphenylcyclopropenone (DPC). All receptors come from a middle-aged woman with alopecia areata. Some clones in this sample may be carry-over from other donors' samples.

This clonotype was counted many times. The rearrangement links TRBV4-2 to TRBJ1-1; no reliable D call. V lost 1 base, J lost 1 base, and 7 bases lay in between. CDR3 length: 14 amino acids. Germline V lookup: CDR1 LGHNA, CDR2 YNFKEQ. CDR3 sequence: CASSQAQENTEAFF. In DNA form, the CDR3 reads TGTGCCAGCAGCCAAGCGCAGGAGAACACTGAAGCTTTCTTT.

The rearrangement uses TRBV7-6 and TRBJ1-1; D not resolved. The CDR3 totals 14 residues. Trimming cost V 5 bases and J 1 base, with 11 bases left between them. Germline V gives CDR1 SGHVS, CDR2 FNYEAQ. The CDR3 protein is CASSGDSPNTEAFF. The CDR3 DNA is TGTGCCAGCAGCGGAGACTCACCGAACACTGAAGCTTTCTTT.

This clonotype was seen ten or more times. The chain is built from TRBV5-6 and TRBJ1-1; 8 positions match TRBD1. The junction had 4 bases not matched to a gene; V was cut back by 3 bases and J by 0 bases. The length of the CDR3 is 15 residues. CDR1 and CDR2 (germline): SGHDT, YYEEEE. The CDR3 DNA reads as TGTGCCAGCAGCTACCCGACAGGGGTGAACACTGAAGCTTTCTTT. This encodes CASSYPTGVNTEAFF.

This clonotype occurred a few times. The rearrangement joins TRBV12-3 or TRBV12-4 to TRBJ2-5; 7 bases line up with TRBD2. CDR3 size: 14 residues. After removal of 1 base from V and 2 bases from J, the junction contained 1 base not matched to a gene. The CDR3 bases are TGTGCCAGCAGTTTAGAGCGGGGTCAAGAGACCCAGTACTTC. Translated, it gives CASSLERGQETQYF.

The sample holds many counts of this clonotype. The chain uses TRBV12-3 or TRBV12-4 and TRBJ2-7; 10 bases match TRBD2. This CDR3 spans 16 amino acids. Unmatched junction bases numbered 7, after V lost 3 bases and J lost 2 bases. The CDR3 DNA is TGTGCCAGCAGTTTTCTAGCGGGGGTGAATACCTACGAGCAGTACTTC. It codes for CASSFLAGVNTYEQYF.

This chain connects TRBV5-5 to TRBJ1-1; D ambiguous. Germline V gene data show CDR1 as SGHKS and CDR2 as YYEKEE (reference sequence). The CDR3 length is 13 residues. The V and J ends lost 2 bases and 6 bases respectively, with 11 bases between them. CDR3 DNA: TGTGCCAGCAGCTTATTGCAGTCTTCTGAAGCTTTCTTT. It translates to CASSLLQSSEAFF.

This clonotype was seen at least ten times. The chain is built from TRBV18 and TRBJ2-4; D gene uncertain. Trimming took 0 bases from V and 0 from J, leaving 6 bases between them. The germline gives CDR1 KGHSH, CDR2 LQKENI. There are 15 residues in the CDR3. In DNA form, the CDR3 reads TGTGCCAGCTCACCACCGGAGCTAGCCAAAAACATTCAGTACTTC. This translates into CASSPPELAKNIQYF.

This clonotype was observed a handful of times. The genes are TRBV28 and TRBJ1-5; D is possibly TRBD1 (5 bases). The V gene's germline CDR1 is MDHEN and CDR2 SYDVKM. Trimming pared 3 bases from V and 4 bases from J, leaving 7 bases between. CDR3 length: 13 amino acids. CDR3 coding DNA: TGTGCCAGCAGTTTGGGGGTAAATCAGCCCCAGCATTTT. The encoded protein is CASSLGVNQPQHF. The whole variable domain, filled in from reference TRBV28 and TRBJ1-5, reads DVKVTQSSRYLVKRTGEKVFLECVQDMDHENMFWYRQDPGLGLRLIYFSYDVKMKEKGDIPEGYSVSREKKERFSLILESASTNQTSMYLCASSLGVNQPQHFGDGTRLSIL.

This clonotype has just a few counts. The chain uses TRBV27 and TRBJ1-1, with D possibly TRBD1 on 5 matching bases. Germline CDR1 reads MNHEY; CDR2 reads SMNVEV (reference sequence). The CDR3 runs to 14 residues. V shed 5 bases and J shed 6 bases, with 16 bases lying between them. The CDR3 region is CASSATGPRSEAFF. CDR3 sequence (DNA): TGTGCCAGCAGTGCCACAGGCCCGAGGTCTGAAGCTTTCTTT.

This clonotype has only a few counts. The rearrangement links TRBV6-2 or TRBV6-3 to TRBJ1-2; D is unclear. From germline, CDR1 is MNHEY and CDR2 SVGEGT. V lost 6 bases and J lost 4, with 9 bases in between. The CDR3 loop spans 12 amino acids. CDR3: CASRSNSYGYTF. The CDR3 DNA reads as TGTGCCAGCAGATCAAACAGCTATGGCTACACCTTC.